The TCR beta chain described here comes from a study of blood T cells in healthy people across ages. The CDR3 sequence is 15 residues long. The trim removed 5 bases at V and 7 bases at J, leaving 7 bases unmatched. CDR1 is SGHVS, CDR2 FQNEAQ, per germline. With a J-beta primer mix and a sample-barcoded 5' primer, a second PCR ran 7 to 11 cycles. TCRdb re-derived calls from the 5' RACE reads in MiXCR, one entry per CDR3 protein. The data contain some 560,000 distinct CDR3 sequences, about 29% of them singletons. These data were likewise used in another study, on T cells of mothers and their children. This second study notes: The TCR beta CDR3 read count exceeded 9 million for each mother and was 2.5 million to 3 million for each child.

The sequencing input was blood. The chain uses TRBV7-8 and TRBJ2-5; TRBD2 matches 13 bases. This receptor was obtained from a boy aged 2 to 10 in good health. The CDR3 DNA reads TGTGCCAGCAGCCCGAGGACTAGCGGGGGCTTGACCCAGTACTTC. It encodes CASSPRTSGGLTQYF. Complete variable domain (other parts from reference TRBV7-8 and TRBJ2-5): GAGVSQSPRYKVAKRGQDVALRCDPISGHVSLFWYQQALGQGPEFLTYFQNEAQLDKSGLPSDRFFAERPEGSVSTLKIQRTQQEDSAVYLCASSPRTSGGLTQYFGPGTRLLVL.